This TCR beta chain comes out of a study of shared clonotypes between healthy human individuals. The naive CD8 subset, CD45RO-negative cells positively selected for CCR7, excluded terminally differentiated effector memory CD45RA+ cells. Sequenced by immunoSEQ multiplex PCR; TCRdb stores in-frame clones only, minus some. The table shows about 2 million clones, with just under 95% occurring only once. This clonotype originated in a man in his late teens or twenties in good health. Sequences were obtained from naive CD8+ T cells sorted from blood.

The CDR3 loop reads CASSQDVPGVEGDTQYF. CDR3 bases: TGCGCCAGCAGCCAAGATGTCCCGGGCGTAGAAGGAGATACGCAGTATTTT. This chain joins TRBV4-3 and TRBJ2-3; unclear D gene. Germline V gene lookup returns CDR1 LGHNA and CDR2 YSLEER. The CDR3 length is 17 residues. Trimming stripped 0 bases from V and 5 bases from J, with 18 bases between.